The present T cell receptor (beta chain) was sequenced within a study of human T cells and chemical hapten exposure. Methods used by the authors: Sequenced samples showed a median of around 100,000 TCRs each, with counts running from about 22,000 to 700,000. MiXCR, run by TCRdb on the RACE reads, gives a single entry per CDR3 protein. V and J calls and clone size were set by TCRdb, not the authors. The repertoire holds roughly 80,000 distinct CDR3 sequences, with roughly 7.9% as singletons. This clonotype has more than one count but fewer than ten. Regarding time point: healthy volunteer bleed at 6 weeks. Researchers extracted total RNA from unfractionated whole blood. J gave up 0 bases and V 2 bases, and 7 bases lay outside the gene matches. Germline V gives CDR1 SGHTA, CDR2 FQGNSA. This CDR3 region has 17 residues.

The chain joins TRBV7-2 to TRBJ2-3; 8 nucleotides agree with TRBD2. This clonotype originated in a female donor in good health. Some clones in this sample may be carry-over from other donors' samples. The material sequenced was whole blood. The chain's CDR3 is CASSLRSGGLSTDTQYF. The CDR3 nucleotides read TGTGCCAGCAGCTTAAGGAGCGGGGGCCTTAGCACAGATACGCAGTATTTT.